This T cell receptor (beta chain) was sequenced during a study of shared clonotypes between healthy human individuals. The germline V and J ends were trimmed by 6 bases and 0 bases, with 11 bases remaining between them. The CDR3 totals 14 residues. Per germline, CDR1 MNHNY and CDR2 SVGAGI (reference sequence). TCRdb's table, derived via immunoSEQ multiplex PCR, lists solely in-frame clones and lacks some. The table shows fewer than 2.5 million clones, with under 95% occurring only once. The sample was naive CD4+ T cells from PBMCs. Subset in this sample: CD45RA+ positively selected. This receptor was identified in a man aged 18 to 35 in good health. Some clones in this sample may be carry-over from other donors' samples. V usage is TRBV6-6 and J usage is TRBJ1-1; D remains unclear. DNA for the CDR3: TGTGCCAGCAGGGAACAGACCATGAACACTGAAGCTTTCTTT. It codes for CASREQTMNTEAFF.